This TCR beta chain stems from a study of blood T cell repertoires in COVID-19. With 6 bases clipped from V and 4 bases from J, the junction kept 4 bases outside the gene matches. Per germline, CDR1 SNHLY and CDR2 FYNNEI. The CDR3 is made up of 14 amino acids. The data were produced by immunoSEQ multiplex PCR, yet TCRdb's version contains in-frame clones alone and is incomplete. The sample consists of 35,000 to 50,000 clones, around 89% of them appearing once. The sequencing sample was made of peripheral blood. This receptor was taken from a man aged 45-65 years with active COVID-19. V is TRBV2 and J is TRBJ2-3; TRBD2 agrees at 10 bases. The CDR3 sequence is CASRSGGGPDTQYF. DNA for the CDR3: TGTGCCAGCAGAAGCGGGGGGGGTCCAGATACGCAGTATTTT. The full variable domain, rest sourced from reference TRBV2 and TRBJ2-3, is EPEVTQTPSHQVTQMGQEVILRCVPISNHLYFYWYRQILGQKVEFLVSFYNNEISEKSEIFDDQFSVERPDGSNFTLKIRSTKLEDSAMYFCASRSGGGPDTQYFGPGTRLTVL.